This TCR beta chain is drawn from a study of OX40 agonist ivuxolimab in advanced cancers. Repertoires were generated with immunoSEQ multiplex PCR, while TCRdb's copy carries only in-frame clones and drops some. This repertoire shows about 79,000 clones, approximately 90% found once; its top ten account for approximately 10%. Looked up from germline, CDR1 is SGDLS and CDR2 is YYNGEE. The CDR3 length is 15 residues. Trimming took 3 bases from V and 2 from J; bases not matched to a gene: 5. The sequence came from an adult with an advanced solid tumor such as melanoma, head and neck, liver or kidney cancer. The sequencing used CD4+ or CD8+ T cells sorted from blood, collected in a trial of the OX40 agonist ivuxolimab. The rearrangement joins TRBV9 to TRBJ2-7, with TRBD2 matching 10 bases. The DNA for the CDR3 is TGTGCCAGCAGCGGAGGACTAGCGGAAACCTACGAGCAGTACTTC. As protein: CASSGGLAETYEQYF.